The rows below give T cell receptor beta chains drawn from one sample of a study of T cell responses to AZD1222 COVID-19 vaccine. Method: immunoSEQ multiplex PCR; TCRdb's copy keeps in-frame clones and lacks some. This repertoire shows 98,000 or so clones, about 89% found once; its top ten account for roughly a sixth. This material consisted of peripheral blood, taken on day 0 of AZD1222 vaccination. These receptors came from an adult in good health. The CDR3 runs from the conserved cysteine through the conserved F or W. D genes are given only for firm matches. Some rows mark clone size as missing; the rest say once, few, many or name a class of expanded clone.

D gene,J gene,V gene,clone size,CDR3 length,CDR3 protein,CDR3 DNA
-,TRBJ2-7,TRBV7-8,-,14,CASSLWSPYYEQYF,TGTGCCAGCAGCTTATGGAGTCCGTACTACGAGCAGTACTTC
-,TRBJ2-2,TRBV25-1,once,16,CASSPSQGLNTGELFF,TGTGCCAGCAGTCCCTCGCAGGGCCTAAACACCGGGGAGCTGTTTTTT
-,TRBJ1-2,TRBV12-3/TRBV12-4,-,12,CASRMGPGGYTF,TGTGCCAGCAGGATGGGCCCGGGTGGCTACACCTTC
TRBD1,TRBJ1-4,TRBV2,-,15,CASSESGGGGEKLFF,TGTGCCAGCAGTGAATCAGGGGGAGGGGGAGAAAAACTGTTTTTT
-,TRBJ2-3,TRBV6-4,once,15,CASSDSEGATDTQYF,TGTGCCAGCAGTGACTCGGAGGGGGCCACAGATACGCAGTATTTT
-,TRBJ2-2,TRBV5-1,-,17,CASSLRGHAKNTGELFF,TGCGCCAGCAGCTTAAGGGGTCATGCAAAGAACACCGGGGAGCTGTTTTTT
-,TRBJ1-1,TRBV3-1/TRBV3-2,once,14,CASSQLYSNTEAFF,TGTGCCAGCAGCCAATTATACAGTAACACTGAAGCTTTCTTT
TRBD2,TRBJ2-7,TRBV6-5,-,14,CASSRTSGAYEQYF,TGTGCCAGCAGTAGGACTAGCGGGGCCTACGAGCAGTACTTC
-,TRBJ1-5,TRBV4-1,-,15,CASSPTGYSNQPQHF,TGCGCCAGCAGCCCGACAGGTTATAGCAATCAGCCCCAGCATTTT
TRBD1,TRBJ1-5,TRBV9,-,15,CASSVGQTGNQPQHF,TGTGCCAGCAGCGTGGGACAGACAGGGAATCAGCCCCAGCATTTT
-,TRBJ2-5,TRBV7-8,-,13,CASCSAYQETQYF,TGTGCCAGCTGTTCTGCCTACCAAGAGACCCAGTACTTC
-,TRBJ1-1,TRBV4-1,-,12,CASSHSSFGAFF,TGCGCCAGCAGCCATAGTAGTTTTGGAGCTTTCTTT
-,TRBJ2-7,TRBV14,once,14,CASSPSFGSYEQYF,TGTGCCAGCAGCCCTAGTTTTGGGTCCTACGAGCAGTACTTC
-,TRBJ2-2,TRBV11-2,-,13,CASSVQGDGELFF,TGTGCCAGCAGCGTTCAGGGTGACGGGGAGCTGTTTTTT
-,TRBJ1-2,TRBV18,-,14,CASSPNQGTGGYTF,TGTGCCAGCTCACCAAACCAGGGAACGGGGGGCTACACCTTC
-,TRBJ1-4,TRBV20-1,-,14,CSASEGSTNEKLFF,TGCAGTGCTAGTGAGGGATCGACTAATGAAAAACTGTTTTTT
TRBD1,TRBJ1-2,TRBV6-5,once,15,CASSYRETGGYGYTF,TGTGCCAGCAGTTACAGGGAGACAGGGGGCTATGGCTACACCTTC
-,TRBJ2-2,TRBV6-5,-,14,CATTGLRNTGELFF,TGTGCCACCACGGGACTGAGAAACACCGGGGAGCTGTTTTTT
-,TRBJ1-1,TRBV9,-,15,CASSTHTGMDTEAFF,TGTGCCAGCAGCACCCATACAGGGATGGACACTGAAGCTTTCTTT
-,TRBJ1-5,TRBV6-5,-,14,CASSPMISNQPQHF,TGTGCCAGCAGTCCCATGATCAGCAATCAGCCCCAGCATTTT
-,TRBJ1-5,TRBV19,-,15,CASRAGQRHNQPQHF,TGTGCCAGTCGAGCCGGACAGAGACACAATCAGCCCCAGCATTTT
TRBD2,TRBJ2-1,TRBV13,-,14,CASSTPSGANEQFF,TGTGCCAGCAGCACCCCCAGCGGGGCGAATGAGCAGTTCTTC
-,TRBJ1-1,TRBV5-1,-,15,CASSRREGGNTEAFF,TGCGCCAGCAGCCGACGGGAAGGGGGAAACACTGAAGCTTTCTTT
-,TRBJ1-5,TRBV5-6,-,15,CASSPQGISNQPQHF,TGTGCCAGCAGCCCCCAGGGGATTAGCAATCAGCCCCAGCATTTT
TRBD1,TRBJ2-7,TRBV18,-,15,CASSRGTGSSYEQYF,TGTGCCAGCTCACGCGGGACAGGGAGCTCCTACGAGCAGTACTTC
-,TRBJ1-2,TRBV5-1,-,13,CASSLVQRYGYTF,TGCGCCAGCAGCTTGGTCCAGCGGTATGGCTACACCTTC
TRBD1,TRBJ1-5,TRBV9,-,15,CASSVGTDWAQPQHF,TGTGCCAGCAGCGTGGGGACAGATTGGGCTCAGCCCCAGCATTTT
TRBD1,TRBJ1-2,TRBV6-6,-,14,CASRADRGLGGYTF,TGTGCCAGCAGGGCGGACAGGGGGCTCGGTGGCTACACCTTC
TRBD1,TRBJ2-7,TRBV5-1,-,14,CASSLGDRVSEQYF,TGCGCCAGCAGCTTGGGGGACAGGGTCTCCGAGCAGTACTTC
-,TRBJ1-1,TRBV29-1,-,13,CSVEAQPNTEAFF,TGCAGCGTTGAGGCTCAGCCGAACACTGAAGCTTTCTTT
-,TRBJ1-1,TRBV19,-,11,CASSIQFEAFF,TGTGCCAGTAGTATCCAGTTTGAAGCTTTCTTT
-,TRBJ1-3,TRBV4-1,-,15,CASSQQESSGNTIYF,TGCGCCAGCAGCCAACAGGAGAGCTCTGGAAACACCATATATTTT
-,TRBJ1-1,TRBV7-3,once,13,CASSAHRNTEAFF,TGTGCCAGCAGCGCACACCGGAACACTGAAGCTTTCTTT
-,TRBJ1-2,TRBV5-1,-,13,CASSEQGRYGYTF,TGCGCCAGCAGCGAACAGGGTCGGTATGGCTACACCTTC
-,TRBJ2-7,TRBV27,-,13,CASSQRGNYEQYF,TGTGCCAGCAGCCAACGGGGGAACTACGAGCAGTACTTC
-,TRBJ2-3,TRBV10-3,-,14,CAIRLSGGSDTQYF,TGTGCCATCAGGCTTAGTGGGGGCTCAGATACGCAGTATTTT
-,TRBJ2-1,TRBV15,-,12,CATRDSGNEQFF,TGTGCCACCCGAGACAGCGGCAATGAGCAGTTCTTC
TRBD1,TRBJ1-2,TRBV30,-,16,CAWSPWDRGGNYGYTF,TGTGCCTGGAGTCCGTGGGACAGGGGGGGTAACTATGGCTACACCTTC
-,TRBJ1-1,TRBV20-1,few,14,CSASQGFMNTEAFF,TGCAGTGCTAGTCAGGGCTTCATGAACACTGAAGCTTTCTTT
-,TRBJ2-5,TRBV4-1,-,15,CASSPRDRTQETQYF,TGCGCCAGCAGCCCCCGGGATAGGACCCAAGAGACCCAGTACTTC
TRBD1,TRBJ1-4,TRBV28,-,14,CASSLSDRAEKLFF,TGTGCCAGCAGTTTAAGTGACAGGGCTGAAAAACTGTTTTTT
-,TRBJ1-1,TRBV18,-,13,CASSLGQRAEAFF,TGTGCCAGCTCATTAGGACAGCGAGCTGAAGCTTTCTTT
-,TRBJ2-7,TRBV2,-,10,CASRSNLVSF,TGTGCCAGCAGGTCAAACTTGGTTTCGTTC
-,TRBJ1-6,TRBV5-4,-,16,CASSSDSSSYNSPLHF,TGTGCCAGCAGCTCCGACAGTAGCTCCTATAATTCACCCCTCCACTTT
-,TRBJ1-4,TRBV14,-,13,CASSRGLNEKLFF,TGTGCCAGCAGCCGCGGGTTAAATGAAAAACTGTTTTTT
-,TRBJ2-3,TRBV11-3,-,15,CASSLVGGPTDTQYF,TGTGCCAGCTCTCTAGTGGGGGGGCCCACAGATACGCAGTATTTT
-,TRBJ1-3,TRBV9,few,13,CASSPPAGNTIYF,TGTGCCAGCAGCCCCCCAGCTGGAAACACCATATATTTT
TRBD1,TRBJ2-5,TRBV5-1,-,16,CASSLADRGYGETQYF,TGCGCCAGCAGCTTGGCGGACAGGGGGTATGGAGAGACCCAGTACTTC
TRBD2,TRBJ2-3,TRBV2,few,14,CASNRDYLTDTQYF,TGTGCCAGCAATCGGGACTACCTCACAGATACGCAGTATTTT
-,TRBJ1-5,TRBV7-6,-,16,CASSLWGRYSNQPQHF,TGTGCCAGCAGCTTATGGGGGCGGTATAGCAATCAGCCCCAGCATTTT